A selection of T cell receptor beta chains follows, all from one sample in a study of patients and donors after allogeneic stem cell transplantation. TCRdb re-analysed the RT-PCR reads in MiXCR, keeping a single row per CDR3 protein. The repertoire holds about a million distinct CDR3 sequences, with 18% as singletons. Material: blood, either unsorted or a sorted T cell fraction (not recorded which). All receptors derive from a human donor who was either an allogeneic HSCT recipient or a stem cell or donor lymphocyte infusion donor (not recorded which). It is not recorded whose cells these are; they may come from a transplant donor. The CDR3 runs from the conserved cysteine through the conserved F or W. The order of the fields is V gene, J gene, CDR3 protein.

TRBV12-3/TRBV12-4	TRBJ1-1	CASSWYRARMNTEAFF
TRBV7-9	TRBJ2-5	CAGSRAVQETQYF
TRBV4-1	TRBJ2-3	CASSQDWAALNTDTQYF
TRBV4-2	TRBJ2-5	CASSQEWTGRQETQYF
TRBV12-3/TRBV12-4	TRBJ1-1	CASRRGQLNTEAFF
TRBV12-3/TRBV12-4	TRBJ1-3	CASSPARGTGNTIYF
TRBV11-2	TRBJ2-3	CASSLSGLAGGGPDTQYF
TRBV10-3	TRBJ1-1	CAIAGGWTEAFF
TRBV3-1	TRBJ1-3	CASSPARKRNTIYF
TRBV7-3	TRBJ2-1	CASSLQGTLLNEQFF
TRBV6-2/TRBV6-3	TRBJ2-5	CASSYSSQSPGETQYF
TRBV2	TRBJ2-1	CASSSRAGEGNEQFF
TRBV29-1	TRBJ1-2	CSVGGSTSLYGYTF
TRBV7-3	TRBJ2-3	CASRAGTGPIDTQYF
TRBV6-1	TRBJ2-7	CASSPGGGIGYEQYF
TRBV27	TRBJ2-7	CASSLTWLAKSYEQYF
TRBV15	TRBJ1-4	CATSRGGAGKEKLFF
TRBV27	TRBJ2-7	CASSSGTGRDEQYF
TRBV6-1	TRBJ2-7	CASSSTGTELYEQYF
TRBV12-3/TRBV12-4	TRBJ1-2	CASSDTWDKNNYGYTF
TRBV30	TRBJ2-3	CAWRAGLSTDTQYF
TRBV5-1	TRBJ2-7	CASAGTSRPYEQYF
TRBV27	TRBJ1-5	CASSSGRVMPQHF
TRBV12-3/TRBV12-4	TRBJ2-7	CASRLSWGLGQYF
TRBV9	TRBJ2-1	CASSVAKRGNPYNEQFF
TRBV18	TRBJ2-5	CASSPRYNQETQYF
TRBV7-6	TRBJ2-3	CASSLGGAISTDTQYF
TRBV27	TRBJ2-3	CASSLSRLADDTDTQYF
TRBV5-1	TRBJ1-2	CASSLGEIKRNYGYTF
TRBV3-1	TRBJ2-7	CASSRGAGLAGVGVEQYF
TRBV10-3	TRBJ1-3	CAISAQPGRLGNTIYF
TRBV7-9	TRBJ1-1	CASSPARGWAEAFF
TRBV24-1	TRBJ2-1	CATSSGQLAANEQFF
TRBV5-4	TRBJ2-5	CASSLVGVIETQYF
TRBV27	TRBJ2-7	CASSLRSSNYEQYF
TRBV7-2	TRBJ1-1	CASTTGGVNTEAFF
TRBV7-8	TRBJ2-7	CASSPSGTGVSEQYF
TRBV5-6	TRBJ1-2	CASNPTGSYGYTF
TRBV9	TRBJ1-1	CASSGAMGGEVRAFF
TRBV5-1	TRBJ2-7	CASSGDRGEYEQYF
TRBV7-8	TRBJ1-6	CASSFIPGYNSPLHF
TRBV20-1	TRBJ2-1	CSPRDGSYEQFF